These T cell receptor beta chains were read from a single sample in a study of blood T cell repertoires in COVID-19. TCRdb's table, derived via immunoSEQ multiplex PCR, lists solely in-frame clones and lacks some. The sample lists fewer than 100,000 clones; 85% were seen once. Input material: peripheral blood. Receptors originate from a man aged 60 to 69 with acute or convalescent COVID-19. The conserved cysteine and the conserved F or W are not part of the CDR3 here. The D gene is left open where the match is weak.

D gene	V gene	J gene	CDR3 protein
TRBD2	TRBV7-8	TRBJ2-7	ASSEAGTSIYEQY
-	TRBV2	TRBJ1-6	ASSAVEVSYNSPLH
TRBD1	TRBV2	TRBJ1-6	ASSQTGGAKASPLH
-	TRBV14	TRBJ1-3	ASSLQGFGNTIY
TRBD2	TRBV7-2	TRBJ2-7	ASSGPLAGGYEQY
TRBD2	TRBV11-2	TRBJ2-5	ASSWGLAGAQETQY
-	TRBV19	TRBJ1-5	ASSLGQSNQPQH
-	TRBV19	TRBJ1-1	ASSIDLGDFMNTEAF
TRBD1	TRBV5-4	TRBJ1-2	ASSSLTGDGYT
-	TRBV5-1	TRBJ2-7	ASSLDRAQTYEQY
TRBD1	TRBV7-2	TRBJ1-2	ASSLPGGIYGYT
-	TRBV4-1	TRBJ2-7	ASSQAFGDAYEQY
TRBD1	TRBV6-5	TRBJ2-7	ASTLDRGSYEQY
-	TRBV19	TRBJ2-3	ATLADTQY
-	TRBV4-1	TRBJ2-7	ASSQWGGEQY
-	TRBV15	TRBJ2-2	ATSRPRTGTGELF
-	TRBV6-5	TRBJ1-2	ASSYSEVYGYT
TRBD1	TRBV7-2	TRBJ2-3	ASSIGQGTDTQY
TRBD2	TRBV2	TRBJ2-2	ASMSGIVTGELF
-	TRBV5-1	TRBJ1-1	ASSSTGITEAF
-	TRBV6-5	TRBJ2-7	ASTAGSYEQY
-	TRBV18	TRBJ2-2	ASPSRGNTGELF
TRBD2	TRBV6-5	TRBJ2-7	ATRTSGRYEQY
TRBD1	TRBV27	TRBJ1-1	ASSPQGGLVTEAF